The T cell receptor beta chain under discussion was sequenced for a study of T cells after posttransplantation cyclophosphamide. This table comes from immunoSEQ multiplex PCR, and its TCRdb copy is limited to in-frame clones, with some not included. Of 25,000 to 30,000 clones in the sample, 70% to 90% are singletons; the top ten hold around 3.3%. General study findings and limits: Donor CD8+ memory clones often dominated recipient blood repertoires at later times. Skin or GI-infiltrating T cells shared few TRB sequences with blood.

As concerns this clone: The antigen remains unidentified.

This CDR3 is 13 amino acids long. In germline, CDR1 is KGHSY, CDR2 FQNENV. Trimming took 4 bases from V and 2 from J, leaving 8 bases between them. The chain has TRBV16 and TRBJ2-5; D is undetermined. The sample taken for sequencing was PBMCs. The TCR was taken from a man aged 45-60 years. The CDR3 nucleotides read TGTGCCAGCAGCCCCGGGTGGCAAGAGACCCAGTACTTC. Translating gives CASSPGWQETQYF.